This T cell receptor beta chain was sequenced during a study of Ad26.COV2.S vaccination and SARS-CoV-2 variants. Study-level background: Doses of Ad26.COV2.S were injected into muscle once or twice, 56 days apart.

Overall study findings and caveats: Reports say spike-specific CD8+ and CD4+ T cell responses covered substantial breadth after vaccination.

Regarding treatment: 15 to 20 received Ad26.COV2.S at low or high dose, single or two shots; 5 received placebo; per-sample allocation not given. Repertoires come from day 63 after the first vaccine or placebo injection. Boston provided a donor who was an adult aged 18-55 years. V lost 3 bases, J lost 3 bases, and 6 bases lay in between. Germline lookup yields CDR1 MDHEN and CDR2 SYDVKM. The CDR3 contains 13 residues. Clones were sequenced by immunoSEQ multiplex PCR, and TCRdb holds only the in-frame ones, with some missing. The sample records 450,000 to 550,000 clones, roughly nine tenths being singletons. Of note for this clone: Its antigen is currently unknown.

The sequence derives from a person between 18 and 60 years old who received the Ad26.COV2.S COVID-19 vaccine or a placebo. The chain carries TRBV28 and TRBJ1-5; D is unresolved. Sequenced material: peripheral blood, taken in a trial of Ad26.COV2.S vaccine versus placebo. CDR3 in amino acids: CASSFVLNQPQHF. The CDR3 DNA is TGTGCCAGCAGTTTTGTTCTCAATCAGCCCCAGCATTTT. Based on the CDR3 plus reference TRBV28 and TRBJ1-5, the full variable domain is DVKVTQSSRYLVKRTGEKVFLECVQDMDHENMFWYRQDPGLGLRLIYFSYDVKMKEKGDIPEGYSVSREKKERFSLILESASTNQTSMYLCASSFVLNQPQHFGDGTRLSIL.